This T cell receptor (beta chain) was retrieved from a study of T cells in Graves' hyperthyroidism and ophthalmopathy. Study-wide results and limits: In blood, most of the thyroid clonotypes expanded above 0.001 were also present. Ophthalmopathy prediction by the model preceded onset by a median approximately six months.

In the case of this clonotype: Its antigen remains unknown.

Template material for amplifying TCR beta CDR3 regions consisted of RNA transcripts. HTBI primers were employed in a first-round RT-PCR of the TCR CDR3. TCRdb re-derived calls from the multiplex PCR reads in MiXCR, one entry per CDR3 protein. The profile covers fewer than 800,000 distinct CDR3 sequences, with approximately 16% appearing a single time and under 10% taken by the ten largest. Trimming took 0 bases from V and 5 from J, leaving 13 bases between them. CDR1 and CDR2 (germline): MGHRA, YSYEKL. The CDR3 length is 15 residues. The gene calls are TRBV4-1 and TRBJ2-5; D not resolved. Source material: blood. The sequence was obtained from a man aged 18 to 35 with Graves' hyperthyroidism. The CDR3 spells CASSQESSSRETQYF. The CDR3 DNA reads TGCGCCAGCAGCCAAGAGTCCAGCTCCAGGGAGACCCAGTACTTC.